A selection of T cell receptor beta chains follows, all from one sample in a study of blood T cell repertoires in COVID-19. Method: immunoSEQ multiplex PCR; TCRdb's copy keeps in-frame clones and lacks some. The repertoire has 65,000 to 80,000 clones, 90% of them found once; the top ten carry about 9.8%. The specimen was peripheral blood. The receptors derive from a human donor in a cohort sampled during active COVID-19. The CDR3 runs from the conserved cysteine through the conserved F or W. The D gene is left open where the match is weak. Clone size is given for some rows only: seen once, a few or many times, or a class if the clone is expanded.

D gene	V gene	clone size	CDR3 length	J gene	CDR3 DNA	CDR3 protein
TRBD2	TRBV4-2	.	19	TRBJ2-3	TGTGCCAGCAGCCAAGGGGTTACTAGCGGGAGCATGGGCACAGATACGCAGTATTTT	CASSQGVTSGSMGTDTQYF
.	TRBV5-3	.	14	TRBJ1-1	TGTGCCAGAAGCCCCCTACCCCCCCGCACTGAAGCTTTCTTT	CARSPLPPRTEAFF
TRBD2	TRBV4-2	few	19	TRBJ2-5	TGTGCCAGCAGCCAAGATCCTCGAAGTAGCGGGAGGAGTCAAGAGACCCAGTACTTC	CASSQDPRSSGRSQETQYF
.	TRBV21-1	.	17	TRBJ2-7	TGTGCCAGCAGCAAACGGCCGGAGCGGACTAGCCATCGAGAGCAGTACTTC	CASSKRPERTSHREQYF
.	TRBV19	.	15	TRBJ2-1	TGTGCCAGTAGTATGTTGAGCGGCGCTTACAATGAGCAGTTCTTC	CASSMLSGAYNEQFF
TRBD1	TRBV10-2	.	14	TRBJ1-2	TGCGCCAGCAGTGGGACAGGGGCCAACTATGGCTACACCTTC	CASSGTGANYGYTF
.	TRBV12-5	.	13	TRBJ1-3	TGTGCTAGTGCCCCCGACAGGTCGTCCACCATATATTTT	CASAPDRSSTIYF
.	TRBV30	.	16	TRBJ1-6	TGTGCCTGGAGTCGTGTGGGGCGCTCCTATAATTCACCCCTCCACTTT	CAWSRVGRSYNSPLHF
.	TRBV14	.	15	TRBJ2-1	TGTGCCAGCAGGGGCGGGCAGGCGGGTTACAATGAGCAGTTCTTC	CASRGGQAGYNEQFF
.	TRBV24-1	.	15	TRBJ2-3	TGTGCCACCAGTGATTTGTCTGAGTACACAGATACGCAGTATTTT	CATSDLSEYTDTQYF